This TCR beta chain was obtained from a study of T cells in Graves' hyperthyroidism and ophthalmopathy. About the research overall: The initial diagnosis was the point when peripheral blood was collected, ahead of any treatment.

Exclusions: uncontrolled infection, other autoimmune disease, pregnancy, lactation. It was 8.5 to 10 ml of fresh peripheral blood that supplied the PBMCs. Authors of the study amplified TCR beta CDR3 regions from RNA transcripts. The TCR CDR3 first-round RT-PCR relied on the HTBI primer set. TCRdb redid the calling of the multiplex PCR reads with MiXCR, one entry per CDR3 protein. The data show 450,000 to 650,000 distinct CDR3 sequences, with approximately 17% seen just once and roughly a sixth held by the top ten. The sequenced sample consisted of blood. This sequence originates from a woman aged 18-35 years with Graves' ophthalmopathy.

The CDR3: CASAPGTAGANVLTF. For the CDR3, the DNA is TGCGCCAGCGCCCCAGGGACAGCTGGGGCCAACGTCCTGACTTTC. The chain employs TRBV10-2 and TRBJ2-6; 7 positions match TRBD1. With V trimmed by 8 bases and J by 2 bases, 6 bases remained unmatched. CDR1 and CDR2 from the germline V gene are WSHSY and SAAADI. The CDR3 is made up of 15 amino acids.